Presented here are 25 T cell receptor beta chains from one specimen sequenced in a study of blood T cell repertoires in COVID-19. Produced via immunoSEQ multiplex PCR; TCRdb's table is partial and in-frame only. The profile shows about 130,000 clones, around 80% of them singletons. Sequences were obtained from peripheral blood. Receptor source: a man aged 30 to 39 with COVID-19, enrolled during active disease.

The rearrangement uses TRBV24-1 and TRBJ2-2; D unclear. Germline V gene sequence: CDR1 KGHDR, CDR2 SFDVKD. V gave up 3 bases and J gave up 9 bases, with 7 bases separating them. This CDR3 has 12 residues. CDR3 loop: CATSDPHRELFF. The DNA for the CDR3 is TGTGCCACCAGTGATCCTCACAGGGAGCTGTTTTTT.

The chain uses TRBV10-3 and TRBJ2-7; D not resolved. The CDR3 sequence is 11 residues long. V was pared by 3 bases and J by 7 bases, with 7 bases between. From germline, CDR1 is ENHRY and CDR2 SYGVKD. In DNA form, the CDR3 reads TGTGCCATCAGTGATTACGGGGAGCAGTACTTC. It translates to CAISDYGEQYF.

The CDR3 is CASSLLGGVREAFF. CDR3 nucleotide sequence: TGTGCCAGCAGTTTATTGGGGGGAGTACGTGAAGCTTTCTTT. The chain links TRBV27 to TRBJ1-1, with D possibly matching TRBD1 (5 bases). The CDR3 extends over 14 amino acids. Germline CDR1 and CDR2: MNHEY and SMNVEV (reference sequence). Between the trimmed V and J ends, which lost 1 base and 7 bases, there was a span of 13 bases.

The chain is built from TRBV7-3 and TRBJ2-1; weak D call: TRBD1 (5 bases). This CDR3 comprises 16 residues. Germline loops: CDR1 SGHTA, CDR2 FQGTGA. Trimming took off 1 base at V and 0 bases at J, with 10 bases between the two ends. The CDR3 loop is CASSLRGGSSYNEQFF. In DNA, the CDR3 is TGTGCCAGCAGCTTAAGGGGCGGAAGCTCCTACAATGAGCAGTTCTTC.

For the CDR3, the DNA is TGTGCCAGCAGTGAAAGGAAGAGACAGGGTACAGAGACCCAGTACTTC. It translates to CASSERKRQGTETQYF. The rearrangement joins TRBV25-1 to TRBJ2-5; 7 bases are shared with TRBD1. The CDR3 consists of 16 residues. J lost 4 bases, V lost 2 bases, and 10 bases had no gene match. The V gene's germline CDR1 is MGHDK and CDR2 SYGVNS.

The CDR3 sequence is CASSLVGVAGPTEAFF. CDR3 coding DNA: TGTGCCAGCAGTTTAGTTGGCGTTGCAGGCCCAACTGAAGCTTTCTTT. The gene calls are TRBV27 and TRBJ1-1, with D uncertain. Germline-derived CDR1 and CDR2 are MNHEY and SMNVEV (reference sequence). This CDR3 comprises 16 residues. V lost 2 bases and J lost 5, with 18 bases in between.

CDR3 residues: CASSWGQGDEQYF. The CDR3 DNA is TGTGCCAGCAGTTGGGGACAGGGGGACGAGCAGTACTTC. V is TRBV27 and J is TRBJ2-7; 11 bases fit TRBD1. The CDR3 runs 13 residues. Unmatched junction bases numbered 1, after V lost 4 bases and J lost 5 bases. Germline V CDR1 and CDR2: MNHEY, SMNVEV (reference sequence).

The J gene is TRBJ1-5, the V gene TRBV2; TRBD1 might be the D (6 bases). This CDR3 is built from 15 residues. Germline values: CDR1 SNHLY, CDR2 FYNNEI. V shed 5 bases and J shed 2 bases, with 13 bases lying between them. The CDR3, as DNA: TGTGCCAGCAGTCCCGAGACAGGTGGCAATCAGCCCCAGCATTTT. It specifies CASSPETGGNQPQHF. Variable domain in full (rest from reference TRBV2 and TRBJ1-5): EPEVTQTPSHQVTQMGQEVILRCVPISNHLYFYWYRQILGQKVEFLVSFYNNEISEKSEIFDDQFSVERPDGSNFTLKIRSTKLEDSAMYFCASSPETGGNQPQHFGDGTRLSIL.

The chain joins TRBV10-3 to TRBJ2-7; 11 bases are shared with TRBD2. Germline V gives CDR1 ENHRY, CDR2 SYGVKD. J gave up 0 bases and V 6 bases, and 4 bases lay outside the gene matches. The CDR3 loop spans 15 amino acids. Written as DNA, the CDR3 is TGTGCCATCAGGGCCGGGACTAGCGGCTCCTACGAGCAGTACTTC. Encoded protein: CAIRAGTSGSYEQYF.

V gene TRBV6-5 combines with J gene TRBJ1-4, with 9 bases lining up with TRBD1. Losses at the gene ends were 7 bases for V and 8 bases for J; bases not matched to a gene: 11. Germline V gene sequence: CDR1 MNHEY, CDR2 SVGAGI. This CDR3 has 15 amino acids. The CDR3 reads CASKLTGTGTEKLFF. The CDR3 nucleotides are TGTGCCAGCAAACTCACCGGGACAGGGACCGAAAAACTGTTTTTT.

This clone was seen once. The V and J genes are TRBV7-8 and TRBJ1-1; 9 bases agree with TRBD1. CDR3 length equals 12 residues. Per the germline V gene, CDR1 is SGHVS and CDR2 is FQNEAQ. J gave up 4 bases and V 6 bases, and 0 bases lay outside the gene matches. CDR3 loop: CASRTGGTEAFF. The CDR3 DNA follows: TGTGCCAGCAGGACAGGGGGCACTGAAGCTTTCTTT.

The CDR3: CAISESGTGFEKLFF. CDR3 coding DNA: TGTGCCATCAGTGAGTCAGGGACAGGGTTTGAAAAACTGTTTTTT. This chain uses TRBV10-3 with TRBJ1-4, with TRBD1 identical over 9 bases. Germline CDR1 and CDR2: ENHRY and SYGVKD. J gave up 7 bases and V 0 bases, and 3 bases lay outside the gene matches. The CDR3 spans 15 residues.

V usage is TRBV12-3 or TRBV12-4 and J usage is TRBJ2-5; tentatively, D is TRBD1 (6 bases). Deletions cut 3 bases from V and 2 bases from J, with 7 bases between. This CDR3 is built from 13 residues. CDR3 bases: TGTGCCAGCAGTTTGGACAGACAAGAGACCCAGTACTTC. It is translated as CASSLDRQETQYF.

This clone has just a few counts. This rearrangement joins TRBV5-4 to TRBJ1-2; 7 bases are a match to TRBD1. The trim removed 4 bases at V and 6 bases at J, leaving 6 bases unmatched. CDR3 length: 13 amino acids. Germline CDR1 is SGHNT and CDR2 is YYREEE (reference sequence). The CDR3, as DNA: TGTGCCAGCAGCCCTGACAGGGCCCATGGCTACACCTTC. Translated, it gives CASSPDRAHGYTF.

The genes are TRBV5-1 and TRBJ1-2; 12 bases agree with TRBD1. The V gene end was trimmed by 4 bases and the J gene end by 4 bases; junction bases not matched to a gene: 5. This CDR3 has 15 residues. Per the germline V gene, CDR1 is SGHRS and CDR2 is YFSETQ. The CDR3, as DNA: TGCGCCAGCAGCGTGGGACAGGGGGCCATCTATGGCTACACCTTC. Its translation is CASSVGQGAIYGYTF.

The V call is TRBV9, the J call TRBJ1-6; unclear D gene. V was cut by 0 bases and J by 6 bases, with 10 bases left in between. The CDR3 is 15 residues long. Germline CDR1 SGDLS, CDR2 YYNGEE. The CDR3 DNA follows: TGTGCCAGCAGCGTAGGACTCCCCCCTAATTCACCCCTCCACTTT. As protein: CASSVGLPPNSPLHF.

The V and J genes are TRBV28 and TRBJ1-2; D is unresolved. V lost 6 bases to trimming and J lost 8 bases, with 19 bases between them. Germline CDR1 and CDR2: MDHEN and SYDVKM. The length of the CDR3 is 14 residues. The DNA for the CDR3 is TGTGCCAGCAGCGACCCCTCGCGGGTTCCCGGCTACACCTTC. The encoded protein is CASSDPSRVPGYTF.

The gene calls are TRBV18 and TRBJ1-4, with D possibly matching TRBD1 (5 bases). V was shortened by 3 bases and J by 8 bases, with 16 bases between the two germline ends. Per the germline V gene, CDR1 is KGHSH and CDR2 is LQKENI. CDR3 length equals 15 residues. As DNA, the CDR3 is TGTGCCAGCTCACCCGGATTAGGGGATAGCGAAAAACTGTTTTTT. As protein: CASSPGLGDSEKLFF.

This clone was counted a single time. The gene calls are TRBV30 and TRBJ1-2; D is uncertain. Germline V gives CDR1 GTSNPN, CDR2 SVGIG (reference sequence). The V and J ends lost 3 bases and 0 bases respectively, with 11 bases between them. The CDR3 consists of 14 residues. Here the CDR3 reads CAWRGGNSNYGYTF. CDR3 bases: TGTGCCTGGAGAGGCGGCAACTCTAACTATGGCTACACCTTC.

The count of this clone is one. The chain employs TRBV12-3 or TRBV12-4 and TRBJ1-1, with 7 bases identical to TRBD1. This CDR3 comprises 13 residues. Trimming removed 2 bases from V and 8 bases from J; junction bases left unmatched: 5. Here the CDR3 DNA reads TGTGCCAGCAGTTTAAGGGACAGTCCCGAAGCTTTCTTT. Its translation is CASSLRDSPEAFF.

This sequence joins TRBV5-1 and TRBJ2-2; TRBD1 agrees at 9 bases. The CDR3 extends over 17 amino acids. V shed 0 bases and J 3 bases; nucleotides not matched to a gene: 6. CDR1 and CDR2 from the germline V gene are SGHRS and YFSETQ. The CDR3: CASSLGVGQGYTGELFF. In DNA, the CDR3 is TGCGCCAGCAGCTTGGGAGTGGGACAGGGATACACCGGGGAGCTGTTTTTT.

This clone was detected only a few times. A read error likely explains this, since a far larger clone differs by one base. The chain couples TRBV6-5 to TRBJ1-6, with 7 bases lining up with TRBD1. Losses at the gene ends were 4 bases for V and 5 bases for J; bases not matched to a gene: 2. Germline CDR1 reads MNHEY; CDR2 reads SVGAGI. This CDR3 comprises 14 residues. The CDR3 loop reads CASSSGQHNSPLHF. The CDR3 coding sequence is TGTGCCAGCAGTTCGGGACAGCATAATTCACCCCTCCACTTT.

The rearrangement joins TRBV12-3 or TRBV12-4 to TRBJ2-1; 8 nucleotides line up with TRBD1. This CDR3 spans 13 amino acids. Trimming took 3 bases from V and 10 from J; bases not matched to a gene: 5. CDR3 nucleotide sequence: TGTGCCAGCAGTTTTCAGGGGGCGAGGGAGCAGTTCTTC. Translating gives CASSFQGAREQFF.

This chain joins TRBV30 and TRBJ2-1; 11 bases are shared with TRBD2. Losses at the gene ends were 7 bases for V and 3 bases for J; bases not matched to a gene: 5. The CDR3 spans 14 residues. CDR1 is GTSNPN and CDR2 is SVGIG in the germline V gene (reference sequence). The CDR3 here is CASDGTSGYNEQFF. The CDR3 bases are TGTGCCTCGGACGGGACTAGCGGCTACAATGAGCAGTTCTTC.

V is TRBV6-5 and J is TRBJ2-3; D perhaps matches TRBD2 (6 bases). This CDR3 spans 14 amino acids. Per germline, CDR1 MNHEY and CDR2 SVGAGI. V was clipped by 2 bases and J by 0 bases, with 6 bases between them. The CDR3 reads CASSYAGSTDTQYF. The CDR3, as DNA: TGTGCCAGCAGTTACGCGGGGAGCACAGATACGCAGTATTTT.